These T cell receptor beta chains were read from a single sample in a study of blood T cell repertoires in COVID-19. The data were produced by immunoSEQ multiplex PCR, yet TCRdb's version contains in-frame clones alone and is incomplete. This table holds 300,000 to 450,000 clones, around 87% found once. The specimen was PBMCs or T cells enriched from blood (not recorded which). The receptors derive from a man aged 40-49 years in a cohort exposed to, infected with or recovered from COVID-19 (not recorded which). CDR3s include the opening cysteine and the closing phenylalanine or tryptophan. The D gene is left open where the match is weak. Clone size appears in some rows only: once, few, many, or a class for an expanded clone.

TRBJ2-1,TRBV7-9,.,.,CASSFLTGGVTDEQFF,TGTGCCAGCAGCTTTCTGACAGGTGGGGTTACGGATGAGCAGTTCTTC
TRBJ2-3,TRBV5-1,TRBD1,once,CASSPGQGTDTQYF,TGCGCCAGCAGCCCCGGACAGGGTACAGATACGCAGTATTTT
TRBJ1-2,TRBV19,TRBD1,.,CASRETGGNYGYTF,TGTGCCAGTAGAGAGACAGGGGGCAACTATGGCTACACCTTC
TRBJ2-1,TRBV7-2,.,.,CASNHDPSGGEQFF,TGTGCCAGCAACCACGACCCGAGCGGCGGGGAGCAGTTCTTC
TRBJ2-6,TRBV2,TRBD1,.,CASSDHRGSGANVLTF,TGTGCCAGCAGTGACCACAGGGGGTCTGGGGCCAACGTCCTGACTTTC
TRBJ2-1,TRBV7-2,.,.,CASGRRVSSYNEQFF,TGTGCCAGCGGAAGGAGGGTCAGCTCCTACAATGAGCAGTTCTTC
TRBJ1-1,TRBV23-1,TRBD1,.,CASSQSTGEATEAFF,TGCGCCAGCAGTCAATCGACAGGGGAGGCCACTGAAGCTTTCTTT
TRBJ2-7,TRBV7-6,TRBD1,.,CASSQETGAYEQYF,TGTGCCAGCAGCCAAGAGACAGGGGCCTACGAGCAGTACTTC
TRBJ2-7,TRBV30,.,.,CAWSGGGEQYF,TGTGCCTGGAGTGGAGGGGGCGAGCAGTACTTC
TRBJ1-1,TRBV2,TRBD1,.,CASSEYRGGPEAFF,TGTGCCAGCAGTGAATACAGGGGCGGCCCTGAAGCTTTCTTT
TRBJ2-5,TRBV5-1,.,.,CASSLEGQVQETQYF,TGCGCCAGCAGCTTGGAGGGGCAGGTCCAAGAGACCCAGTACTTC
TRBJ1-1,TRBV2,.,once,CASSGRVFHGAFF,TGTGCCAGCAGTGGCCGGGTATTTCATGGTGCTTTCTTT
TRBJ2-3,TRBV10-3,TRBD2,.,CAISVNGRGTDTQYF,TGTGCCATCAGTGTCAACGGGAGGGGCACAGATACGCAGTATTTT
TRBJ2-1,TRBV18,TRBD2,.,CASSQGLAGVNEQFF,TGTGCCAGCTCTCAGGGACTAGCGGGAGTCAATGAGCAGTTCTTC
TRBJ2-2,TRBV4-1,TRBD1,.,CASSTRRGQAANTGELFF,TGCGCCAGCAGCACCCGTCGCGGACAGGCCGCGAACACCGGGGAGCTGTTTTTT
TRBJ2-1,TRBV19,TRBD1,.,CASSRDRGNEQFF,TGTGCCAGTAGTAGGGACAGGGGGAATGAGCAGTTCTTC
TRBJ2-1,TRBV24-1,TRBD2,.,CATSDSETSGRHDNEQFF,TGTGCCACCAGTGATTCCGAGACTAGCGGGAGGCATGACAATGAGCAGTTCTTC
TRBJ1-5,TRBV18,.,.,CASSPAGGVVSNQPQHF,TGTGCCAGCTCACCAGCGGGGGGTGTTGTGAGCAATCAGCCCCAGCATTTT
TRBJ1-2,TRBV2,.,.,CASSEEGIGYGYTF,TGTGCCAGCAGTGAAGAGGGGATAGGCTATGGCTACACCTTC
TRBJ2-7,TRBV6-1,.,.,CASSDRDMDYEQYF,TGTGCCAGCAGTGACCGGGACATGGATTACGAGCAGTACTTC
TRBJ2-6,TRBV3-1/TRBV3-2,.,.,CASSHYRAGANVLTF,TGTGCCAGCAGCCACTACAGGGCTGGGGCCAACGTCCTGACTTTC
TRBJ1-4,TRBV28,.,.,CASVGGREKLFF,TGTGCCAGCGTCGGGGGAAGGGAAAAACTGTTTTTT
TRBJ2-1,TRBV4-1,TRBD2,.,CASSQDGWAGGPWEQFF,TGCGCCAGCAGCCAAGATGGTTGGGCGGGAGGGCCTTGGGAGCAGTTCTTC
TRBJ1-2,TRBV7-9,.,.,CASSPARERYTF,TGTGCCAGCAGTCCCGCCCGAGAGCGCTACACCTTC
TRBJ2-3,TRBV5-1,TRBD2,.,CASTRTSGTDTQYF,TGCGCCAGCACTAGGACTAGCGGCACAGATACGCAGTATTTT
TRBJ2-7,TRBV4-1,.,few,CASSQDRGRGYEQYF,TGCGCCAGCAGCCAAGATCGAGGGAGAGGATACGAGCAGTACTTC
TRBJ1-6,TRBV5-5,.,.,CASSLTLQDSYNSPLHF,TGTGCCAGCAGCTTGACCTTACAGGACTCCTATAATTCACCCCTCCACTTT
TRBJ2-2,TRBV7-8,TRBD2,.,CASSPRAAGTNTGELFF,TGTGCCAGCAGCCCTCGGGCAGCGGGGACGAACACCGGGGAGCTGTTTTTT
TRBJ2-6,TRBV5-1,.,.,CASSHAPQRSGANVLTF,TGCGCCAGCAGCCACGCACCTCAGCGATCTGGGGCCAACGTCCTGACTTTC
TRBJ1-3,TRBV11-2,.,once,CASRTGPGNTIYF,TGTGCCAGCAGGACAGGTCCTGGAAACACCATATATTTT
TRBJ2-7,TRBV28,TRBD2,.,CASRPDPGLAGDMYEQYF,TGTGCCAGCAGGCCGGATCCGGGACTAGCGGGAGATATGTACGAGCAGTACTTC
TRBJ1-1,TRBV10-3,.,.,CAISESKSEAFF,TGTGCCATCAGTGAATCCAAATCCGAAGCTTTCTTT
TRBJ2-1,TRBV3-1/TRBV3-2,.,.,CASSQERGNEQFF,TGTGCCAGCAGCCAAGAAAGGGGGAATGAGCAGTTCTTC
TRBJ2-3,TRBV27,TRBD2,once,CASSLGVAGAATQYF,TGTGCCAGCAGTTTAGGGGTAGCGGGAGCCGCAACGCAGTATTTT
TRBJ2-7,TRBV6-5,.,once,CASSLSRSVYEQYF,TGTGCCAGCAGTTTGTCACGGTCGGTCTACGAGCAGTACTTC
TRBJ1-2,TRBV6-5,TRBD1,.,CASSPGTADYGYTF,TGTGCCAGCAGCCCCGGGACAGCAGACTATGGCTACACCTTC
TRBJ1-2,TRBV28,.,once,CASTYDSVSYGYTF,TGTGCCAGCACCTACGACAGTGTCTCCTATGGCTACACCTTC
TRBJ1-2,TRBV6-5,.,.,CASSPGSNGYTF,TGTGCCAGCAGTCCCGGGAGTAACGGCTACACCTTC
TRBJ1-5,TRBV20-1,TRBD1,.,CSASRNVRTGASPQHF,TGCAGTGCTAGTAGGAACGTCCGGACAGGTGCTTCGCCCCAGCATTTT
TRBJ2-3,TRBV10-3,.,.,CAISELGRKRTDTQYF,TGTGCCATCAGTGAGTTGGGGCGGAAACGCACAGATACGCAGTATTTT
TRBJ2-3,TRBV7-2,TRBD1,.,CASSLGQGTDTQYF,TGTGCCAGCAGCTTGGGACAGGGGACAGATACGCAGTATTTT
TRBJ1-4,TRBV4-1,.,.,CASSRLRNEKLFF,TGCGCCAGCAGCCGCCTGAGGAATGAAAAACTGTTTTTT
TRBJ1-5,TRBV30,TRBD1,.,CAWSVQGDQPQHF,TGTGCCTGGAGTGTGCAGGGGGATCAGCCCCAGCATTTT
TRBJ2-7,TRBV10-3,.,.,CAISERGYEQYF,TGTGCCATCAGTGAGAGGGGCTACGAGCAGTACTTC
TRBJ2-7,TRBV30,.,.,CAWKATYEQYF,TGTGCCTGGAAGGCGACTTACGAGCAGTACTTC
TRBJ2-7,TRBV11-2,.,once,CASTDKVLLYEQYF,TGTGCCAGCACCGACAAGGTCCTCCTATACGAGCAGTACTTC
TRBJ1-2,TRBV19,TRBD1,.,CASSNRDSWGYTF,TGTGCCAGTAGTAATCGGGACAGTTGGGGCTACACCTTC
TRBJ1-2,TRBV19,.,.,CASSRDTLGLYGYTF,TGTGCCAGTAGTAGGGACACTCTGGGTTTGTATGGCTACACCTTC
TRBJ2-7,TRBV9,TRBD1,.,CASSVAPQGATYEQYF,TGTGCCAGCAGCGTAGCTCCCCAGGGGGCAACCTACGAGCAGTACTTC
TRBJ1-5,TRBV4-1,.,.,CASSPQMGRDNQPQHF,TGCGCCAGCAGCCCCCAAATGGGGAGGGACAATCAGCCCCAGCATTTT
TRBJ2-1,TRBV5-1,TRBD2,once,CASSRSGNEQFF,TGCGCCAGCAGCCGTAGCGGGAATGAGCAGTTCTTC